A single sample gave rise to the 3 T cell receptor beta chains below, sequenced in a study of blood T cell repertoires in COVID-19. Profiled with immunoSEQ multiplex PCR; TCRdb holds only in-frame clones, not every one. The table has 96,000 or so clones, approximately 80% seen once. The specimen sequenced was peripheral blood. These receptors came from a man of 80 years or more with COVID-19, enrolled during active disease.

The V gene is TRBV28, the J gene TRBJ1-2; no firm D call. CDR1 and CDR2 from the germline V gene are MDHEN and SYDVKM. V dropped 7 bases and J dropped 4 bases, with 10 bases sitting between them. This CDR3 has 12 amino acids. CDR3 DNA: TGTGCCAGCACCGGGTTGAGCTATGGCTACACCTTC. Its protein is CASTGLSYGYTF.

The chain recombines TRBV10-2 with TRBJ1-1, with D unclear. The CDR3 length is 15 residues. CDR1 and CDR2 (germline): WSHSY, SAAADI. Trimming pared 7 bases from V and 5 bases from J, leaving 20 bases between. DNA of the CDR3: TGCGCCAGCATTATCTGGGATATCGGGAGAACTGAAGCTTTCTTT. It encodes CASIIWDIGRTEAFF.

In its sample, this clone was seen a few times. In DNA form, the CDR3 reads TGCGCCAGCAGCTTGGGACTAGCGGGGGGAATCTCCTACGAGCAGTACTTC. Its translation: CASSLGLAGGISYEQYF. This rearrangement joins TRBV5-1 to TRBJ2-7; 13 positions match TRBD2. V lost 0 bases to trimming and J lost 0 bases; unmatched junction nucleotides: 3. The CDR3 sequence is 17 residues long. The V gene's germline CDR1 is SGHRS and CDR2 YFSETQ.